This T cell receptor beta chain was identified in a study of blood T cell repertoires in COVID-19. Germline-derived CDR1 and CDR2 are SNHLY and FYNNEI. CDR3 length equals 15 residues. V lost 6 bases to trimming and J lost 0 bases; unmatched junction nucleotides: 3. Produced via immunoSEQ multiplex PCR; TCRdb's table is partial and in-frame only. Of over 250,000 clones detected, around nine tenths appear once; the ten largest clones hold about 2.4%. Input material: PBMCs or T cells enriched from blood (not recorded which). The chain joins TRBV2 to TRBJ2-2; 8 bases match TRBD2. The clonotype comes from a man in his sixties who had recovered from COVID-19. The CDR3 DNA reads TGTGCCAGCAGCCTACTAGCGGCGAACACCGGGGAGCTGTTTTTT. Its protein product is CASSLLAANTGELFF. The whole variable domain, remainder taken from reference TRBV2 and TRBJ2-2, is EPEVTQTPSHQVTQMGQEVILRCVPISNHLYFYWYRQILGQKVEFLVSFYNNEISEKSEIFDDQFSVERPDGSNFTLKIRSTKLEDSAMYFCASSLLAANTGELFFGEGSRLTVL.